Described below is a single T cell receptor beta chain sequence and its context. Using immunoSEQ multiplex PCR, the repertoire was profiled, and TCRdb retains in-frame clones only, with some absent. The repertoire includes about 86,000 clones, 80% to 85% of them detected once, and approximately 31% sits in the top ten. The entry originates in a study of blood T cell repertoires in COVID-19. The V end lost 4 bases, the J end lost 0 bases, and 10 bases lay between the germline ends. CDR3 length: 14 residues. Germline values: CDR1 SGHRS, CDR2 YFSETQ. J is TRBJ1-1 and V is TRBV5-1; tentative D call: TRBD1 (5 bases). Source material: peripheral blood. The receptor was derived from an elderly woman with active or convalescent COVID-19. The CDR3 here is CASSGGRLNTEAFF. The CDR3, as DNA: TGCGCCAGCAGCGGGGGGAGGCTGAACACTGAAGCTTTCTTT.